These 14 T cell receptor beta chains were all obtained from the same sample, sequenced in a study of T-cell memory formation after mild COVID-19. In TCRdb, the 5' RACE reads were re-called with MiXCR into one record per CDR3 protein. The sample lists about 610,000 distinct CDR3 sequences, roughly a sixth seen once, with 8.1% in the top ten. Sequencing was carried out using PBMCs or a T cell subset sorted from them (not recorded which). The source is an adult woman who had mild COVID-19 (a few samples of this study predate the infection). Cell type and time point are not known.

This rearrangement joins TRBV4-1 to TRBJ2-3, with 13 bases fitting TRBD2. The CDR3 has 15 amino acids. V shed 3 bases, J shed 6 bases, and the junction held 3 bases outside the gene matches. Per germline, CDR1 MGHRA and CDR2 YSYEKL. The CDR3 here is CASSQTGLAGDTQYF. CDR3 nucleotides: TGCGCCAGCAGCCAGACGGGACTAGCGGGGGATACGCAGTATTTT.

This chain connects TRBV30 to TRBJ2-2, with TRBD1 matching over 7 bases. The CDR3 is 19 amino acids. J was trimmed by 1 base and V by 4 bases; bases with no gene match: 18. In germline, CDR1 is GTSNPN, CDR2 SVGIG (reference sequence). CDR3 sequence reads: CAWIPTILGGQGNTGELFF. CDR3 sequence (DNA): TGTGCCTGGATCCCCACAATATTAGGGGGCCAGGGGAACACCGGGGAGCTGTTTTTT.

Ten or more counts support this clonotype. This chain links TRBV5-5 with TRBJ1-1; TRBD1 might be the D (6 bases). Germline V CDR1 and CDR2: SGHKS, YYEKEE (reference sequence). V was pared by 3 bases and J by 5 bases, with 23 bases between. The CDR3 covers 17 residues. The CDR3 bases are TGTGCCAGCAGCTCGGCGGGCGGGAGGGGGAGGGAAACTGAAGCTTTCTTT. Amino acid sequence: CASSSAGGRGRETEAFF.

The V call is TRBV7-2, the J call TRBJ2-5, with TRBD1 identical over 7 bases. The CDR3 length is 15 residues. Trimming cost V 3 bases and J 4 bases; bases outside gene matches: 8. Germline V CDR1 and CDR2: SGHTA, FQGNSA. DNA for the CDR3: TGTGCCAGCAGCTTTGAGACAGGGCTAGGAGAGACCCAGTACTTC. The encoded protein is CASSFETGLGETQYF.

In its sample, this clonotype was seen many times. The chain carries TRBV5-1 and TRBJ2-7, with 7 bases fitting TRBD1. The V gene end was trimmed by 3 bases and the J gene end by 5 bases; junction bases not matched to a gene: 5. Germline V gene sequence: CDR1 SGHRS, CDR2 YFSETQ. CDR3 length: 13 residues. CDR3 residues: CASSSATGNEQYF. CDR3 coding DNA: TGCGCCAGCAGCTCTGCGACAGGGAACGAGCAGTACTTC.

The chain recombines TRBV3-1 with TRBJ2-3, with 11 bases aligning to TRBD2. The CDR3 covers 16 residues. J was trimmed by 3 bases and V by 0 bases; bases with no gene match: 2. Looked up from germline, CDR1 is LGHDT and CDR2 is YNNKEL (reference sequence). The CDR3, as DNA: TGTGCCAGCAGCCAAGAGTCTAGCGGGAGGACAGATACGCAGTATTTT. Translating gives CASSQESSGRTDTQYF.

In its sample, this clonotype was seen many times. The chain employs TRBV6-2 or TRBV6-3 and TRBJ2-7, with 8 bases matching TRBD1. CDR3 length: 15 amino acids. With V trimmed by 4 bases and J by 2 bases, 7 bases remained unmatched. Germline lookup yields CDR1 MNHEY and CDR2 SVGEGT. The CDR3 DNA sequence: TGTGCCAGCAGTTTCTCCGGGACAGGTACCTACGAGCAGTACTTC. Its translation is CASSFSGTGTYEQYF.

The chain employs TRBV20-1 and TRBJ1-2; D not certain. CDR1 DFQATT and CDR2 SNEGSKA come from the germline V gene (reference sequence). This CDR3 is 14 amino acids long. Trimming took 6 bases from V and 9 from J, leaving 23 bases between them. CDR3 loop: CSAPRESTFGSYTF. The CDR3, as DNA: TGCAGTGCACCCCGGGAATCTACTTTTGGAAGCTACACCTTC.

This clonotype was seen many times. This sequence joins TRBV7-2 and TRBJ1-2; TRBD1 matches 8 bases. Germline V CDR1 and CDR2: SGHTA, FQGNSA. J lost 5 bases, V lost 1 base, and 9 bases had no gene match. This CDR3 is built from 16 residues. CDR3 sequence (DNA): TGTGCCAGCAGCTTAGGATTCAGGGGGCTGCAGTATGGCTACACCTTC. This translates into CASSLGFRGLQYGYTF.

The chain combines TRBV6-1 with TRBJ2-2; D is ambiguous. Germline assignment: CDR1 MNHNS and CDR2 SASEGT. The length of the CDR3 is 12 residues. Trimming cost V 3 bases and J 4 bases, with 3 bases left between them. CDR3 in DNA: TGTGCCAGCAGTGATGCCACCGGGGAGCTGTTTTTT. Its protein is CASSDATGELFF.

The chain joins TRBV20-1 to TRBJ2-5; D is perhaps TRBD1 (5 bases). The CDR3 is 12 residues long. Trimming pared 4 bases from V and 3 bases from J, leaving 9 bases between. Germline values: CDR1 DFQATT, CDR2 SNEGSKA (reference sequence). This chain's CDR3 is CSANIREETQYF. Here the CDR3 DNA reads TGCAGTGCTAACATCAGGGAAGAGACCCAGTACTTC.

This clonotype was observed many times. The V call is TRBV12-3 or TRBV12-4, the J call TRBJ2-5, with 15 nucleotides matching TRBD2. CDR3 size: 15 residues. V shed 5 bases and J 5 bases; nucleotides not matched to a gene: 3. The CDR3 bases are TGTGCCAGCAGTGGACTAGCGGGGGGGCTGGAGACCCAGTACTTC. It translates to CASSGLAGGLETQYF.

The chain is built from TRBV15 and TRBJ2-5; 8 positions match TRBD2. CDR1 is LNHNV, CDR2 YYDKDF, per germline (reference sequence). The junction had 2 bases not matched to a gene; V was cut back by 4 bases and J by 1 base. This CDR3 spans 14 amino acids. This chain's CDR3 is CATSKGTSQETQYF. The CDR3 region has the DNA TGTGCCACCAGCAAGGGGACTAGCCAAGAGACCCAGTACTTC. The variable domain in full, with the rest retrieved from reference TRBV15 and TRBJ2-5, is DAMVIQNPRYQVTQFGKPVTLSCSQTLNHNVMYWYQQKSSQAPKLLFHYYDKDFNNEADTPDNFQSRRPNTSFCFLDIRSPGLGDTAMYLCATSKGTSQETQYFGPGTRLLVL.

This clonotype has only a few counts. The V call is TRBV7-9, the J call TRBJ1-2; D gene ambiguous. Germline V gene data show CDR1 as SEHNR and CDR2 as FQNEAQ (reference sequence). This CDR3 has 12 residues. V dropped 3 bases and J dropped 3 bases, with 5 bases sitting between them. The CDR3 region has the DNA TGTGCCAGCAGCTTCTTAGACTATGGCTACACCTTC. Translation: CASSFLDYGYTF.